Listed below are T cell receptor beta chains from one sample, sequenced in a study of T cell responses to AZD1222 COVID-19 vaccine. Produced via immunoSEQ multiplex PCR; TCRdb's table is partial and in-frame only. The sample lists 140,000 to 150,000 clones, 80% to 90% occurring once. This specimen was peripheral blood, taken on day 0 of AZD1222 vaccination. The receptors stem from an adult in good health. Both conserved end residues are part of each CDR3. The order of the fields is D gene, V gene, clone size, J gene, CDR3 DNA, CDR3 protein. A D gene is named only where the DNA matches it firmly. Some rows mark clone size as missing; the rest say once, few, many or name a class of expanded clone.

-	TRBV4-1	many	TRBJ2-5	TGCGCCAGCAGCCAAGATAGCGCCTTGGTTGGCGGAGAGACCCAGTACTTC	CASSQDSALVGGETQYF
-	TRBV11-2	once	TRBJ2-1	TGTGCCAGCAGCTTAGCCACAGGGTGGGAGCTCTTC	CASSLATGWELF
TRBD2	TRBV3-1/TRBV3-2	-	TRBJ2-5	TGTGCCAGCAGCCAAATAGGACTAGCGGGGGGCCAAGAGACCCAGTACTTC	CASSQIGLAGGQETQYF
-	TRBV20-1	-	TRBJ2-1	TGCAGTGCTGGTGCGAGCTCCTACAATGAGCAGTTCTTC	CSAGASSYNEQFF
TRBD1	TRBV6-1	-	TRBJ1-5	TGTGCCAGCAGTGAAGTGAGGACAGGGTATAGCAATCAGCCCCAGCATTTT	CASSEVRTGYSNQPQHF
-	TRBV2	-	TRBJ1-2	TGTGCCAGCAGTGAAGCTGCGGGGTCGGGCTATGGCTACACCTTC	CASSEAAGSGYGYTF
-	TRBV19	-	TRBJ1-1	TGTGCCAGTAGCGACAGGCCGAACACTGAAGCTTTCTTT	CASSDRPNTEAFF
-	TRBV2	-	TRBJ1-6	TGTGCCAGCAGTGAAGCGCCCCAGGCCACCCTCCACTTT	CASSEAPQATLHF
-	TRBV7-6	once	TRBJ1-6	TGTGCCAGCAGCCCCCCAAATTCACCCCTCCACTTT	CASSPPNSPLHF
-	TRBV7-7	-	TRBJ1-1	TGTGCCAGCAGCTTGGTGCAGAACACTGAAGCTTTCTTT	CASSLVQNTEAFF
TRBD1	TRBV11-2	-	TRBJ2-4	TGTGCCAGCAGCTTCCACAGGGACAGCAAAAACATTCAGTACTTC	CASSFHRDSKNIQYF
TRBD1	TRBV28	-	TRBJ1-2	TGTGCCAGCAGTACCGGGACAGCGAGGGGCTACACCTTC	CASSTGTARGYTF
-	TRBV7-9	-	TRBJ2-1	TGTGCCAGCAGCTTGGGTCACAATGAGCAGTTCTTC	CASSLGHNEQFF
-	TRBV28	once	TRBJ2-2	TGTGCCAGCAGTTTGTACACCGGGGAGCTGTTTTTT	CASSLYTGELFF
-	TRBV3-1/TRBV3-2	-	TRBJ1-6	TGTGCCAGCAGCCCTGCTGCACGGGATTCACCCCTCCACTTT	CASSPAARDSPLHF
-	TRBV29-1	few	TRBJ1-2	TGCAGCGCTGGATGGGGGGCCGCCTATGGCTACACCTTC	CSAGWGAAYGYTF
TRBD1	TRBV27	-	TRBJ1-2	TGTGCCAGCAGTCCCGGGACAGGGCTCCCAGGTTACTATGGCTACACCTTC	CASSPGTGLPGYYGYTF
-	TRBV2	-	TRBJ1-1	TGTGCCAGCAGTAATTCAGGGTTGAACACTGAAGCTTTCTTT	CASSNSGLNTEAFF
-	TRBV27	-	TRBJ2-3	TGTGCCAGCACCCCGGGCCCCAGTTTTGCAGATACGCAGTATTTT	CASTPGPSFADTQYF
-	TRBV5-6	-	TRBJ1-1	TGTGCCAGCAGCTTGGGGCAGTGGGTCACTGAAGCTTTCTTT	CASSLGQWVTEAFF
-	TRBV10-3	-	TRBJ2-1	TGTGCCATCAGTGAGCCCGAATCCAATGAGCAGTTCTTC	CAISEPESNEQFF
TRBD1	TRBV2	-	TRBJ1-1	TGTGCCAGGATAGAAATCGAGAGGGACAGGAACACTGAAGCTTTCTTT	CARIEIERDRNTEAFF
TRBD1	TRBV5-8	-	TRBJ2-7	TGTGCCAGCAGCTTCCGGACAGGGATCTACGAGCAGTACTTC	CASSFRTGIYEQYF
TRBD1	TRBV6-5	-	TRBJ1-1	TGTGCCAGCAGTCGGGACAGCTACACTGAAGCTTTCTTT	CASSRDSYTEAFF
-	TRBV2	-	TRBJ1-5	TGTGCCAGCAGCGGGGACGGGAACCAGCCCCAGCATTTT	CASSGDGNQPQHF
-	TRBV7-9	-	TRBJ2-2	TGTGCCAGCAGCTTAGGAGAAACCTATGGGACCGGGGAGCTGTTTTTT	CASSLGETYGTGELFF
-	TRBV5-1	-	TRBJ1-1	TGCGCCAGCAGCTTAACATTGAACACTGAAGCTTTCTTT	CASSLTLNTEAFF
TRBD2	TRBV6-5	-	TRBJ2-3	TGTGCCAGCAGTTACTCGGGACTAGCGACAGATACGCAGTATTTT	CASSYSGLATDTQYF
-	TRBV27	-	TRBJ1-5	TGTGCCAGCAGTTTAGGGACTGGGTTCGGCAATCAGCCCCAGCATTTT	CASSLGTGFGNQPQHF
-	TRBV2	-	TRBJ2-7	TGTGCCAGCAGTAGGGACCAGTCGGGGCTCTACGAGCAGTACTTC	CASSRDQSGLYEQYF
TRBD1	TRBV6-5	-	TRBJ1-2	TGTGCCAGCAGTTACTCGACAGGGGATGGCTACACCTTC	CASSYSTGDGYTF
-	TRBV30	-	TRBJ1-2	TGTGCCTGGGCGGACAGCCCCTACTATGGCTACACCTTC	CAWADSPYYGYTF